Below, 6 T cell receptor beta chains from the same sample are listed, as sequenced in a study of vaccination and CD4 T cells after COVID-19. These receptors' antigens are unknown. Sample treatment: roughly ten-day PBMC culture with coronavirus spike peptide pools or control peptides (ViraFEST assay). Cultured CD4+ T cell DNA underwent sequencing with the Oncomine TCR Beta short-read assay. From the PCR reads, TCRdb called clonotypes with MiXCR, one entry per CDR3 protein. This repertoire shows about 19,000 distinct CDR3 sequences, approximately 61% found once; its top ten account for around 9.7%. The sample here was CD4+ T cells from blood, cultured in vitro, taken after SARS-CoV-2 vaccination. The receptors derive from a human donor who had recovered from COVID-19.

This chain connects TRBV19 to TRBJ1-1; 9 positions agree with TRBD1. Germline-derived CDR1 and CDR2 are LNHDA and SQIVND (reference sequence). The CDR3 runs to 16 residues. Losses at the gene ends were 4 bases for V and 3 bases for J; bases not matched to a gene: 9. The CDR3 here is CASSNGQGMFDTEAFF. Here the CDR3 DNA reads TGTGCCAGTAGTAACGGACAGGGGATGTTCGACACTGAAGCTTTCTTT.

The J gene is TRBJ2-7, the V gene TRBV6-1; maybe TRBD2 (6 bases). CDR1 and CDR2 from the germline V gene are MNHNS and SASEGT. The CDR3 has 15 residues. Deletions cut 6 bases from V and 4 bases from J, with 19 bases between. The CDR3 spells CASRSQHTGLYEQYF. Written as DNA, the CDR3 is TGTGCCAGCAGATCCCAGCATACGGGACTTTACGAGCAGTACTTC.

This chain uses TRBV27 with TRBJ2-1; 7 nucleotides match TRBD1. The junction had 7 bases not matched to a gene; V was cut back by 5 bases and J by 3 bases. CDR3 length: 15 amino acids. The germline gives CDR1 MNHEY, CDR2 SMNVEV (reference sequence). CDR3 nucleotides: TGTGCCAGCAGTCTGGCTCGGGACAGCTACAATGAGCAGTTCTTC. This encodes CASSLARDSYNEQFF.

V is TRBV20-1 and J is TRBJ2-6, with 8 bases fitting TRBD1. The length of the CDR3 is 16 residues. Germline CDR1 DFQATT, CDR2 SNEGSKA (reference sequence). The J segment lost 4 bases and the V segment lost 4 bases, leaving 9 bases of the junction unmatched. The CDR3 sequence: CSATGQGLVGANVLTF. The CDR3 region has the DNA TGCAGTGCTACTGGACAGGGTCTTGTCGGGGCCAACGTCCTGACTTTC.

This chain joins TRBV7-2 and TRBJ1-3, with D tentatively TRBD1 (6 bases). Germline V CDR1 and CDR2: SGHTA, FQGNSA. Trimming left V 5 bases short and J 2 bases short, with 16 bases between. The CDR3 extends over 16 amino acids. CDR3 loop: CASSPAGGGTGNTIYF. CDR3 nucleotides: TGTGCCAGCAGCCCCGCGGGGGGGGGCACTGGAAACACCATATATTTT.

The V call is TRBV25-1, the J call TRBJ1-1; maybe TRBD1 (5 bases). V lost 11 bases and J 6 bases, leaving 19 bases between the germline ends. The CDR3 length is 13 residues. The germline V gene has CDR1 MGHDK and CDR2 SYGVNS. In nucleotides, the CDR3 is TGTGCCGCCAGGGACCCGGGGGTGGCTGAAGCTTTCTTT. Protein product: CAARDPGVAEAFF.